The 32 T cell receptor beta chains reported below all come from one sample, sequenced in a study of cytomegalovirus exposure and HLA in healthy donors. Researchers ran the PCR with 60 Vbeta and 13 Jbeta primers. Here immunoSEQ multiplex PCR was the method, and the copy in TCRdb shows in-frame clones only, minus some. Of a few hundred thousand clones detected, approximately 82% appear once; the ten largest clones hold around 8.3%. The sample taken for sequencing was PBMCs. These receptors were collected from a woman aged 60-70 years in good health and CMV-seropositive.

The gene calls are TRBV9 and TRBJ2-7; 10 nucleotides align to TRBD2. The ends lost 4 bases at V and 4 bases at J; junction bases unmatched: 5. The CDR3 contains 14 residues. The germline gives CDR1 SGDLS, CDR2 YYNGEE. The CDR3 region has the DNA TGTGCCAGCAGCACCTCTAGCGGGAGTTACGAGCAGTACTTC. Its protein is CASSTSSGSYEQYF. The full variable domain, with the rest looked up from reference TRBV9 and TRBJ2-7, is DSGVTQTPKHLITATGQRVTLRCSPRSGDLSVYWYQQSLDQGLQFLIQYYNGEERAKGNILERFSAQQFPDLHSELNLSSLELGDSALYFCASSTSSGSYEQYFGPGTRLTVT.

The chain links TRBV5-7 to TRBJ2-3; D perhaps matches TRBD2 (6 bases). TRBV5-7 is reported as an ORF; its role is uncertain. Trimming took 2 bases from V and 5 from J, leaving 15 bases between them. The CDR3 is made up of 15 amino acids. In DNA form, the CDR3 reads TGTGCCAGCAGCTTCATCGGACTAAGCGAAGATACGCAGTATTTT. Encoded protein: CASSFIGLSEDTQYF.

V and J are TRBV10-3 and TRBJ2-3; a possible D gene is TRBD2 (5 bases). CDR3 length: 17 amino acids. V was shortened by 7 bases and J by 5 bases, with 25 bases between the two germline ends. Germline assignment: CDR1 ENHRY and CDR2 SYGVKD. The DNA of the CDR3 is TGTGCCATCACACATCCTCGGACGCCTCCGCGGGTAGATACGCAGTATTTT. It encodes CAITHPRTPPRVDTQYF.

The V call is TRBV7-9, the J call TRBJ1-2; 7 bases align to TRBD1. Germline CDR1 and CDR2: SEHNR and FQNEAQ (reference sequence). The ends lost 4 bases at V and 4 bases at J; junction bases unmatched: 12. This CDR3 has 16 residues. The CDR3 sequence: CASSSSTGRGAYGYTF. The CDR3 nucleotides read TGTGCCAGCAGCTCTTCGACAGGGAGAGGGGCCTATGGCTACACCTTC.

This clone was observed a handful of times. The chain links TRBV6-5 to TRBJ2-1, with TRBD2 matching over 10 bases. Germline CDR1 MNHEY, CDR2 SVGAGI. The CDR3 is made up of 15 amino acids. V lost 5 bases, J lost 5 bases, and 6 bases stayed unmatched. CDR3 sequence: CASSTSGIINNEQFF. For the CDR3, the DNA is TGTGCCAGCAGTACTAGCGGGATAATCAACAATGAGCAGTTCTTC.

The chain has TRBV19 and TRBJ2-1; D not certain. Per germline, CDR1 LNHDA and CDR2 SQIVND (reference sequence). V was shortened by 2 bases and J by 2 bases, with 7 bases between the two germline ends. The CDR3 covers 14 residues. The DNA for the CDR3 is TGTGCCAGTAGTATAAGCGATCCCTACAATGAGCAGTTCTTC. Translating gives CASSISDPYNEQFF.

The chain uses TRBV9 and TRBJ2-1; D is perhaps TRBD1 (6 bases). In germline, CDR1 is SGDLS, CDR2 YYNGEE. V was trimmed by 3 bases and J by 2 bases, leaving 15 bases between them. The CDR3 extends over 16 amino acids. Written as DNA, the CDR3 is TGTGCCAGCAGCGAACGACAGGTCGGGGCCTACAATGAGCAGTTCTTC. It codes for CASSERQVGAYNEQFF.

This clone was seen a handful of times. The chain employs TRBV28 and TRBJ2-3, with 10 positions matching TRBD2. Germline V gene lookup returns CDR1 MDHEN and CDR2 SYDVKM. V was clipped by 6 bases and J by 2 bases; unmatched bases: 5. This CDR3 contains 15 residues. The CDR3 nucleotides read TGTGCCAGCAGGGAACTAGCGGGGATCACAGATACGCAGTATTTT. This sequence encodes CASRELAGITDTQYF.

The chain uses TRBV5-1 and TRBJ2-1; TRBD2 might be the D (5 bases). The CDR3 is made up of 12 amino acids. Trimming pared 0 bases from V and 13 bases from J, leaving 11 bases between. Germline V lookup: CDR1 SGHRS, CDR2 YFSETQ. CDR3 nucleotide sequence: TGCGCCAGCAGCTTGGCCGAGCGGAACCAGTTCTTC. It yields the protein CASSLAERNQFF. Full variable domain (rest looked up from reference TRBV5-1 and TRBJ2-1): KAGVTQTPRYLIKTRGQQVTLSCSPISGHRSVSWYQQTPGQGLQFLFEYFSETQRNKGNFPGRFSGRQFSNSRSEMNVSTLELGDSALYLCASSLAERNQFFGPGTRLTVL.

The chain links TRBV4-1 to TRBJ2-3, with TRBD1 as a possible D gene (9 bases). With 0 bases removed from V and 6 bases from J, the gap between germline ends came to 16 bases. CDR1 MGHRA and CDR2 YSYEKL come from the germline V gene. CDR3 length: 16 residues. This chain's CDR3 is CASSQEGSGTGDTQYF. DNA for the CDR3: TGCGCCAGCAGCCAAGAGGGTAGCGGGACAGGGGATACGCAGTATTTT.

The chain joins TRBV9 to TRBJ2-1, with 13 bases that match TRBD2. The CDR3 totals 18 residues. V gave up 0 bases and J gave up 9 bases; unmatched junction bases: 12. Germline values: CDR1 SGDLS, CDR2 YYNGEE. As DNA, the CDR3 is TGTGCCAGCAGCGTAGGACTAGCGGGAGGCCTAAGGAACGGTGAGCAGTTCTTC. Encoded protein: CASSVGLAGGLRNGEQFF.

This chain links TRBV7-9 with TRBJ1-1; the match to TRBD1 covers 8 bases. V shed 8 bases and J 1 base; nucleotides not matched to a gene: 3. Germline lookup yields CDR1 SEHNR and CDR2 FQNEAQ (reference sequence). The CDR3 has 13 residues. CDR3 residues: CASRDRRNTEAFF. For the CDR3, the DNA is TGTGCCAGCCGGGACAGGCGGAACACTGAAGCTTTCTTT.

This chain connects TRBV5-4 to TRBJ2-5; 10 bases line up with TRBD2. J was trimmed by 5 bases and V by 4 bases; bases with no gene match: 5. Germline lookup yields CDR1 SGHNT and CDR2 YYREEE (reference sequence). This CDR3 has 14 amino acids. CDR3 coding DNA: TGTGCCAGCAGCCCTAGCGGGAGCAGGGAGACCCAGTACTTC. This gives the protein CASSPSGSRETQYF. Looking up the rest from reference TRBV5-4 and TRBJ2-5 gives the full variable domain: ETGVTQSPTHLIKTRGQQVTLRCSSQSGHNTVSWYQQALGQGPQFIFQYYREEENGRGNFPPRFSGLQFPNYSSELNVNALELDDSALYLCASSPSGSRETQYFGPGTRLLVL.

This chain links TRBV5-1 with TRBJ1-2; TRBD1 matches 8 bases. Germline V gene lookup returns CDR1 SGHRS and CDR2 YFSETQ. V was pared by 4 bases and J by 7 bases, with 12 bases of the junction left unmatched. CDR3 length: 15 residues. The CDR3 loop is CASSANGQGLAGYTF. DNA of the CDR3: TGCGCCAGCAGCGCCAACGGACAGGGTTTGGCTGGCTACACCTTC.

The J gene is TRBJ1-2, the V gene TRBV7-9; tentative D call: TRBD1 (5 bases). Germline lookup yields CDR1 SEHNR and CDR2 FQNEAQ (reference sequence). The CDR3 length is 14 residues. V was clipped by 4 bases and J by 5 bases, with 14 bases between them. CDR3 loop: CASSSRGRRYGYTF. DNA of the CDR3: TGTGCCAGCAGCTCAAGGGGCAGGAGATATGGCTACACCTTC.

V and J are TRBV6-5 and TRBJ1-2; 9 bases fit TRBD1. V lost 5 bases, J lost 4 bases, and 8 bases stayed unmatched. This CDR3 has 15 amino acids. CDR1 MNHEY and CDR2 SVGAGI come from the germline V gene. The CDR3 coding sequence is TGTGCCAGCAGTCCAGGGACAGGGAGTTTCTATGGCTACACCTTC. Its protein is CASSPGTGSFYGYTF.

As DNA, the CDR3 is TGTGCCAGCAGTTTCCCTAATCAGCCCCAGCATTTT. Its protein product is CASSFPNQPQHF. V and J are TRBV5-5 and TRBJ1-5; D remains ambiguous. With 5 bases removed from V and 4 bases from J, the gap between germline ends came to 7 bases. The length of the CDR3 is 12 residues. Germline V gives CDR1 SGHKS, CDR2 YYEKEE (reference sequence).

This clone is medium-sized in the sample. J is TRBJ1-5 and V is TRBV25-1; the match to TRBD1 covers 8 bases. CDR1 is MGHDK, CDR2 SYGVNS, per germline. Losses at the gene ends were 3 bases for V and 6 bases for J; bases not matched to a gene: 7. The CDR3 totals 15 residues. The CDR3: CASSEGTGGGQPQHF. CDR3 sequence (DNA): TGTGCCAGCAGTGAGGGGACAGGTGGAGGTCAGCCCCAGCATTTT.

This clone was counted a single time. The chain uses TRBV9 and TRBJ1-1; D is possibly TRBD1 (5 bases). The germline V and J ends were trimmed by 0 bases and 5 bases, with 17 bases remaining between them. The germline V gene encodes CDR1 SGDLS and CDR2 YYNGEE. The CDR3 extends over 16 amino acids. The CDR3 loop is CASSVGGMGGFTEAFF. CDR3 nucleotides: TGTGCCAGCAGCGTAGGAGGGATGGGGGGGTTTACTGAAGCTTTCTTT.

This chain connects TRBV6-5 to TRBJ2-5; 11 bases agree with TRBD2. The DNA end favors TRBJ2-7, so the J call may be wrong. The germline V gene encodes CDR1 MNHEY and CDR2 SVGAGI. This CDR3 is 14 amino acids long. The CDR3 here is CASRLGLAGSEQYF. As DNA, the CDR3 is TGTGCCAGCAGACTAGGACTAGCGGGTAGCGAGCAGTACTTC.

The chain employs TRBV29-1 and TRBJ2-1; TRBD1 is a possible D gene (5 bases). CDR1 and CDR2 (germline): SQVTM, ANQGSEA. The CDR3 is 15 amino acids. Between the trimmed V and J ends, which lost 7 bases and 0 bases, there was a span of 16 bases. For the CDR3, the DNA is TGCAGCGCCTCAGTCGGGCAGGGCTCCTACAATGAGCAGTTCTTC. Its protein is CSASVGQGSYNEQFF.

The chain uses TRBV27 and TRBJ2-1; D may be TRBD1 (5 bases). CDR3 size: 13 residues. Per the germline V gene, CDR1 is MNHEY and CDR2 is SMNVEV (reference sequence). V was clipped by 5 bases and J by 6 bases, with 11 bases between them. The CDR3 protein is CASSQRGLNEQFF. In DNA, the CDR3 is TGTGCCAGCAGTCAAAGGGGTCTCAATGAGCAGTTCTTC.

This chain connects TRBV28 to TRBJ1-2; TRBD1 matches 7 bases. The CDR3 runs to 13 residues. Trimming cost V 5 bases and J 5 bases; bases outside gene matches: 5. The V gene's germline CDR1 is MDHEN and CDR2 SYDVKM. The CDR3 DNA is TGTGCCAGCAGTCAGGACAGGCCTTATGGCTACACCTTC. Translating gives CASSQDRPYGYTF.

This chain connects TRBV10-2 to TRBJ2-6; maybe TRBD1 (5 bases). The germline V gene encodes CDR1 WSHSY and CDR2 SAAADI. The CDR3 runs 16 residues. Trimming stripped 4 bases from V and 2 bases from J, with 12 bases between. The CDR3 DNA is TGCGCCAGCAGTGCGCAGGGAATTGCTGGGGCCAACGTCCTGACTTTC. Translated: CASSAQGIAGANVLTF.

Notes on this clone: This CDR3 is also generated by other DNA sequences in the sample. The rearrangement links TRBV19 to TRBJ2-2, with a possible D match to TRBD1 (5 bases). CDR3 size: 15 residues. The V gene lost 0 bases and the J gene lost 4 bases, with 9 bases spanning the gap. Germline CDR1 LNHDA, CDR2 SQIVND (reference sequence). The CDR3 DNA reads TGTGCCAGTAGTATAGACAGGGCTGGCACCGGGGAGCTGTTTTTT. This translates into CASSIDRAGTGELFF.

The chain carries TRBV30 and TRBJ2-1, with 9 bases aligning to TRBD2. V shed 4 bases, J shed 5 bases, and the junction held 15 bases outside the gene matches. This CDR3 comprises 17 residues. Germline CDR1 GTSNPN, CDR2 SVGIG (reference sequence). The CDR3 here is CAWMGAGGLAGNNEQFF. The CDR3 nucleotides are TGTGCCTGGATGGGAGCAGGAGGTCTAGCGGGGAACAATGAGCAGTTCTTC.

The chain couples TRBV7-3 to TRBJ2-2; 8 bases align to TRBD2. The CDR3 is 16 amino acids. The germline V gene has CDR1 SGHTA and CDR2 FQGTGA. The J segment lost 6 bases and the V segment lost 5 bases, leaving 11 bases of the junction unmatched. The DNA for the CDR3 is TGTGCCAGCAGCACCGGACTAGCCCTCGGGCCCGGGGAGCTGTTTTTT. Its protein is CASSTGLALGPGELFF.

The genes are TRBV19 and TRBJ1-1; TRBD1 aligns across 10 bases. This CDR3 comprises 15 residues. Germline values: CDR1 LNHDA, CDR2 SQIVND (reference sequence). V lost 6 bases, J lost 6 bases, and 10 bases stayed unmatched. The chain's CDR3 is CASRPKTGGEAEAFF. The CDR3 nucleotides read TGTGCCAGTAGGCCGAAGACAGGGGGCGAAGCTGAAGCTTTCTTT.

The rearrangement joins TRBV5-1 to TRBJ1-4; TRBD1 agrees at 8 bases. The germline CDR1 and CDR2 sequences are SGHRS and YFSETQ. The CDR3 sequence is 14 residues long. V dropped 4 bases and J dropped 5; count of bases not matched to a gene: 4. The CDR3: CASSPRTGNEKLFF. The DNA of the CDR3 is TGCGCCAGCAGCCCCCGGACAGGGAATGAAAAACTGTTTTTT.

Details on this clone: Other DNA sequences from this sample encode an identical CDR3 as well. Here the CDR3 DNA reads TGTGCCAGCAGCGTAGCGGTGAACACTGAAGCTTTCTTT. As protein: CASSVAVNTEAFF. V usage is TRBV9 and J usage is TRBJ1-1; D remains ambiguous. The CDR3 has 13 residues. The V and J ends lost 0 bases and 0 bases respectively, with 3 bases between them. Germline V lookup: CDR1 SGDLS, CDR2 YYNGEE.

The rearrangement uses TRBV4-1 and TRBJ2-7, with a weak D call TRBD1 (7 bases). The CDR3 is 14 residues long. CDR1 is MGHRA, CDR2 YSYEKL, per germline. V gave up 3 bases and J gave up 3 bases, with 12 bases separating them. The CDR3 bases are TGCGCCAGCAGCCAGGGGGGACAGATCTACGAGCAGTACTTC. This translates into CASSQGGQIYEQYF.

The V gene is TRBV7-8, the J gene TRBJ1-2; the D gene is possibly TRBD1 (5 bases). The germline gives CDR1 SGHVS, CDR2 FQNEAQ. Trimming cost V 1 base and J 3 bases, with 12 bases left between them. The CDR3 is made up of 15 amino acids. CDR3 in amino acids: CASSLVGRVHYGYTF. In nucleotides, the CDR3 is TGTGCCAGCAGCTTAGTGGGCAGGGTTCACTATGGCTACACCTTC.